This TCR beta chain emerged from a study of shared clonotypes between healthy human individuals. Study summary: Samples came from a couple of female and a few male donors aged 18 to 49.

For this clone: The target antigen is unknown.

Points from the study as a whole: Sharing of clonotypes among donors was expected to vary with sequencing depth.

The CDR3 is 14 residues long. Germline CDR1 reads LNHDA; CDR2 reads SQIVND (reference sequence). V shed 5 bases and J shed 7 bases, with 14 bases lying between them. Sequencing was performed with immunoSEQ multiplex PCR; in TCRdb, only in-frame clones are kept and a portion is missing. The repertoire holds a few million clones, with approximately 90% as singletons. The sequenced material came from naive CD4+ T cells sorted from blood. As for subset: CD45RA+ positively selected. This receptor was taken from a man aged 18 to 29 in good health. The rearrangement uses TRBV19 and TRBJ2-2; TRBD1 might be the D (5 bases). CDR3 in amino acids: CASSRTVGVGELFF. The CDR3 DNA sequence: TGTGCCAGTAGTCGGACGGTAGGGGTCGGGGAGCTGTTTTTT.